The 20 T cell receptor beta chains listed next were all sequenced from one sample in a study of T cells in women clearing cervical HPV infection. TCRdb's copy holds only in-frame clones and misses some; the assay was immunoSEQ multiplex PCR. The sample totals 25,000 to 35,000 clones. Sequencing was done on a sample of blood buffy coat. The receptors were sampled from a woman aged 18 to 75 with a cervical HPV16 infection that either progressed to CIN3+ or cleared (not recorded which).

On this clone itself: The read falls 3 residues short of the CDR3 end, and the missing part is taken from the germline J gene. V usage is TRBV18 and J usage is TRBJ2-7; 10 nucleotides align to TRBD2. This CDR3 is 15 amino acids long. Trimming took 3 bases from V and 6 from J; bases not matched to a gene: 8. In germline, CDR1 is KGHSH, CDR2 LQKENI. CDR3: CASSPTSGTSREQYF. The covered CDR3 bases are TGTGCCAGCTCACCCACTAGCGGGACCTCTCGCGAG.

About this clone itself: The missing CDR3 end, 3 residues past where the read stops, is filled in from the germline J gene. J is TRBJ2-1 and V is TRBV5-1; possibly TRBD1 for D (6 bases). CDR1 is SGHRS, CDR2 YFSETQ, per germline. The CDR3 is 16 residues long. V lost 0 bases, J lost 7 bases, and 17 bases lay in between. This chain's CDR3 is CASSLVGRDTTNEQFF. CDR3 DNA (partial): TGCGCCAGCAGCTTGGTGGGTAGGGACACTACAAATGAG.

In regard to this clone: The sequence runs out 3 residues before the end of the CDR3; the remainder is reconstructed from the germline J gene. V gene TRBV5-6 combines with J gene TRBJ2-7; TRBD1 is a possible D gene (5 bases). The CDR3 length is 15 residues. V was pared by 2 bases and J by 2 bases, with 14 bases between. Germline assignment: CDR1 SGHDT and CDR2 YYEEEE. Partial CDR3 DNA: TGTGCCAGCAGCTTTGGTCCGGAGACAGCCTACGAG. Translation gives CASSFGPETAYE. The full CDR3 protein reads CASSFGPETAYEQYF.

As regards this clone: The read gets to within 3 residues of the CDR3 end, and the germline J gene fills in the rest. The chain recombines TRBV2 with TRBJ1-2; 7 bases are a match to TRBD1. The CDR3 consists of 13 residues. Looked up from germline, CDR1 is SNHLY and CDR2 is FYNNEI. With V trimmed by 4 bases and J by 7 bases, 6 bases remained unmatched. The part of the CDR3 DNA that was read is TGTGCCAGCAGTGCCCAGGGGGTGGGTGGC. Protein sequence: CASSAQGVGG. The complete CDR3 protein is CASSAQGVGGYTF.

As for this clone: The CDR3 extends 3 residues past the end of the read, so its final part is completed from the germline J gene. The rearrangement links TRBV20-1 to TRBJ1-5; 7 positions match TRBD1. Germline loops: CDR1 DFQATT, CDR2 SNEGSKA (reference sequence). The CDR3 runs 13 residues. V was clipped by 5 bases and J by 5 bases; unmatched bases: 6. The part of the CDR3 DNA that was read is TGCAGTGCTGTCCCAGGGGGAGATCAGCCC. As protein: CSAVPGGDQP. The entire CDR3 reads CSAVPGGDQPQHF.

The CDR3 reads CASSVQGQSKETQYF. CDR3 DNA (partial): TGTGCCAGCAGTGTACAGGGACAGTCAAAAGAGACC. V and J are TRBV2 and TRBJ2-5; 7 positions agree with TRBD1. The read finishes 3 residues shy of the CDR3 end, and the germline J gene is used to complete it. Per germline, CDR1 SNHLY and CDR2 FYNNEI. The CDR3 spans 15 residues. The V and J ends lost 4 bases and 3 bases, in that order; junction bases with no gene match: 8.

A word on this clone: The read stops 3 residues short of the end of the CDR3; the missing end is completed from the germline J gene. The chain carries TRBV24-1 and TRBJ2-5; D is perhaps TRBD1 or TRBD2 (9 bases each). Germline V CDR1 and CDR2: KGHDR, SFDVKD. V was trimmed by 9 bases and J by 1 base, leaving 26 bases between them. The CDR3 is 18 amino acids. CDR3 in amino acids: CATSGTGFAGGPQETQYF. The sequenced CDR3 bases are TGTGCCACCTCCGGGACAGGGTTTGCGGGGGGGCCCCAAGAGACC.

As concerns this clone: The missing CDR3 end, 3 residues past where the read stops, is filled in from the germline J gene. V usage is TRBV19 and J usage is TRBJ1-5, with a weak D call TRBD1 (5 bases). Germline loops: CDR1 LNHDA, CDR2 SQIVND (reference sequence). CDR3 length equals 15 residues. The V gene lost 3 bases and the J gene lost 3 bases, with 12 bases spanning the gap. CDR3 DNA, as far as it was read: TGTGCCAGTAGTATTTTAGGGGCCACCAATCAGCCC. Protein sequence: CASSILGATNQP. The CDR3 in full is CASSILGATNQPQHF.

Notes on this clone: The read terminates 3 residues before the CDR3 end, so the remaining end is supplied by the germline J gene. The chain carries TRBV12-3 or TRBV12-4 and TRBJ2-7; D is uncertain. CDR3 length: 14 amino acids. V gave up 4 bases and J gave up 4 bases, with 14 bases separating them. This CDR3 is CASSYTYLSYEQYF. The part of the CDR3 DNA that was read is TGTGCCAGCAGTTATACATACCTGAGTTACGAG.

CDR3 DNA (partial): TGTGCCAGCCGAGCGGGAGGGCCTTACAATGAG. Amino acid sequence: CASRAGGPYNE. The full CDR3 protein reads CASRAGGPYNEQFF. The V call is TRBV11-2, the J call TRBJ2-1; TRBD2 agrees at 10 bases. Coverage ceases 3 residues before the CDR3 finishes, and the germline J gene fills in the end. With V trimmed by 8 bases and J by 4 bases, 5 bases remained unmatched. Germline V gene sequence: CDR1 SGHAT, CDR2 FQNNGV. CDR3 length: 14 amino acids.

As regards this clone: The read terminates 3 residues before the CDR3 end, so the remaining end is supplied by the germline J gene. This sequence joins TRBV7-9 and TRBJ2-4; a weak D match, TRBD1 (6 bases). The CDR3 totals 12 residues. Looked up from germline, CDR1 is SEHNR and CDR2 is FQNEAQ (reference sequence). CDR3 in amino acids: CASSSRQAGQYF. The covered CDR3 bases are TGTGCCAGCAGCTCCCGACAGGCTGGT.

Details on this clone: The missing CDR3 end, 3 residues past where the read stops, is filled in from the germline J gene. The chain carries TRBV5-1 and TRBJ2-1; D may match TRBD1 or TRBD2 (7 bases each). This CDR3 spans 15 amino acids. V was cut by 0 bases and J by 6 bases, with 13 bases left in between. The germline V gene encodes CDR1 SGHRS and CDR2 YFSETQ. CDR3 DNA, as far as it was read: TGCGCCAGCAGCTTGGGGGAGGGGGCGTCCAATGAG. This translates into CASSLGEGASNE. The CDR3 in full is CASSLGEGASNEQFF. The complete variable domain, with remaining parts taken from reference TRBV5-1 and TRBJ2-1, reads KAGVTQTPRYLIKTRGQQVTLSCSPISGHRSVSWYQQTPGQGLQFLFEYFSETQRNKGNFPGRFSGRQFSNSRSEMNVSTLELGDSALYLCASSLGEGASNEQFFGPGTRLTVL.

Notes on this clone: The read comes to an end 3 residues before the CDR3 does, leaving the germline J gene to fill in the end. This chain joins TRBV5-6 and TRBJ2-2; 9 bases map to TRBD1. There are 13 residues in the CDR3. Germline V gives CDR1 SGHDT, CDR2 YYEEEE. After removal of 4 bases from V and 6 bases from J, the junction contained 1 base not matched to a gene. Incomplete CDR3 DNA: TGTGCCAGCAGCGGGACAGGGTCCGGGGAG. Its translation is CASSGTGSGE. The whole CDR3 region reads CASSGTGSGELFF.

A word on this clone: The read terminates 3 residues before the CDR3 end, so the remaining end is supplied by the germline J gene. The V and J genes are TRBV2 and TRBJ2-1; 11 bases map to TRBD1. The germline gives CDR1 SNHLY, CDR2 FYNNEI. The CDR3 spans 14 residues. V shed 4 bases and J 4 bases; nucleotides not matched to a gene: 0. The CDR3 region is CASSGDRGYNEQFF. CDR3 bases read: TGTGCCAGCAGTGGGGACAGGGGGTACAATGAG.

As for this clone: The CDR3 end lies 3 residues beyond the end of the read and is filled in from the germline J gene. The rearrangement links TRBV20-1 to TRBJ2-5; D may be TRBD2 (7 bases). The germline V gene encodes CDR1 DFQATT and CDR2 SNEGSKA (reference sequence). V lost 0 bases and J 5 bases, leaving 13 bases between the germline ends. The CDR3 has 14 amino acids. The CDR3 sequence is CSARDPGGEETQYF. The CDR3 bases that were read are TGCAGTGCTAGAGATCCGGGGGGCGAGGAGACC.

To note about this clone: The read ends 3 residues early relative to the CDR3; the germline J gene fills the gap. The chain has TRBV12-3 or TRBV12-4 and TRBJ2-5, with 9 bases fitting TRBD2. This CDR3 spans 14 amino acids. The J segment lost 7 bases and the V segment lost 3 bases, leaving 6 bases of the junction unmatched. CDR3 DNA, as far as it was read: TGTGCCAGCAGTTTCCAGCGGGGGGTTGGGACC. This codes for CASSFQRGVGT. The full CDR3 protein reads CASSFQRGVGTQYF.

As for this clone: The CDR3 end lies 3 residues beyond the end of the read and is filled in from the germline J gene. J is TRBJ2-3 and V is TRBV6-2 or TRBV6-3; 7 bases map to TRBD1. This CDR3 contains 16 residues. The trim removed 2 bases at V and 2 bases at J, leaving 7 bases unmatched. Germline assignment: CDR1 MNHEY and CDR2 SVGEGT. This CDR3 reads CASSYPLTGFTDTQYF. The covered CDR3 bases are TGTGCCAGCAGTTACCCCTTGACAGGGTTCACAGATACG.

As regards this clone: The read is 3 residues too short to cover the CDR3 end, so that end is filled in from the germline J gene. V is TRBV19 and J is TRBJ1-4, with a possible D match to TRBD1 (5 bases). V was shortened by 3 bases and J by 1 base, with 9 bases between the two germline ends. The CDR3 covers 15 residues. The germline V gene encodes CDR1 LNHDA and CDR2 SQIVND (reference sequence). The chain's CDR3 is CASSIEGRTNEKLFF. The sequenced CDR3 bases are TGTGCCAGTAGTATCGAGGGGAGAACTAATGAAAAA.

In the case of this clone: The missing CDR3 end, 3 residues past where the read stops, is filled in from the germline J gene. V is TRBV29-1 and J is TRBJ1-2; D is undetermined. CDR3 length: 14 residues. The germline gives CDR1 SQVTM, CDR2 ANQGSEA. The sequenced part of the CDR3 DNA is TGCAGCGTGGGTGCAGCGGGAACCGGCTACGAC. As protein: CSVGAAGTGYD. The whole CDR3 protein is CSVGAAGTGYDYTF.

For this clone: The CDR3 is cut off 3 residues early in the read; its end comes from the germline J gene. The J gene is TRBJ2-4, the V gene TRBV7-9, with 9 positions matching TRBD1. The CDR3 length is 13 residues. CDR1 SEHNR and CDR2 FQNEAQ come from the germline V gene (reference sequence). The sequenced CDR3 bases are TGTGCCAGCAGCACAACAGGGGGCGGTGGT. It encodes CASSTTGGGG. The full-length CDR3 reads as CASSTTGGGGQYF.